This record covers a single TCR beta chain. Repertoires were generated with immunoSEQ multiplex PCR, while TCRdb's copy carries only in-frame clones and drops some. In the table there are approximately 140,000 clones, approximately 87% of which are singletons. This sample stems from a study of radiation and T cells in renal cell carcinoma. In germline, CDR1 is PRHDT, CDR2 FYEKMQ (reference sequence). The CDR3 is made up of 11 amino acids. V lost 1 base to trimming and J lost 10 bases, with 5 bases between them. The time point was: baseline pretreatment blood. Treatment of the sample: 15 Gy SBRT to primary tumor, nephrectomy 4 weeks later.

Material: blood, obtained from a patient whose treatment included radiotherapy and nephrectomy. The source is a woman in her fifties or sixties with renal cell carcinoma. The V call is TRBV13, the J call TRBJ2-1, with unresolved D. CDR3 residues: CASSLDYEQFF. The CDR3 nucleotides read TGTGCCAGCAGCTTAGACTACGAGCAGTTCTTC.